Presented here are 31 T cell receptor beta chains from one specimen sequenced in a study of T cells in Graves' hyperthyroidism and ophthalmopathy. RNA transcripts gave rise to amplified TCR beta CDR3 regions. Researchers ran a first-round RT-PCR on the TCR CDR3 using the HTBI primer set. MiXCR, run by TCRdb on the multiplex PCR reads, gives a single entry per CDR3 protein. The sample has around 300,000 distinct CDR3 sequences; roughly an eighth are singletons. The specimen sequenced was blood. These receptors were obtained from a woman in her 40s with Graves' hyperthyroidism.

There are many counts of this clonotype. The chain couples TRBV18 to TRBJ2-5; D is unresolved. Germline V gene lookup returns CDR1 KGHSH and CDR2 LQKENI. V lost 0 bases and J lost 5, with 7 bases in between. This CDR3 is 13 amino acids long. The CDR3 loop reads CASSPPIKETQYF. The CDR3 DNA sequence: TGTGCCAGCTCACCACCAATCAAGGAGACCCAGTACTTC. Full variable domain (outside the CDR3, taken from reference TRBV18 and TRBJ2-5): NAGVMQNPRHLVRRRGQEARLRCSPMKGHSHVYWYRQLPEEGLKFMVYLQKENIIDESGMPKERFSAEFPKEGPSILRIQQVVRGDSAAYFCASSPPIKETQYFGPGTRLLVL.

The CDR3 DNA is TGTGCCAGCAGTGAATCCTACGACAGGGGCCAAGAGACCCAGTACTTC. Translating it yields CASSESYDRGQETQYF. V usage is TRBV25-1 and J usage is TRBJ2-5; 8 bases align to TRBD1. CDR3 length: 16 amino acids. J gave up 1 base and V 1 base, and 5 bases lay outside the gene matches. Germline V gives CDR1 MGHDK, CDR2 SYGVNS.

This clonotype was counted at least ten times. The chain couples TRBV28 to TRBJ2-2; unclear D gene. Looked up from germline, CDR1 is MDHEN and CDR2 is SYDVKM. Trimming removed 6 bases at V and 5 bases at J, with 13 bases between. This CDR3 is 14 amino acids long. CDR3 loop: CASRPRSRTGELFF. Here the CDR3 DNA reads TGTGCCAGCAGGCCTAGATCTCGGACCGGGGAGCTGTTTTTT.

This clonotype was detected ten times or more. The rearrangement links TRBV20-1 to TRBJ1-1, with D unresolved. The length of the CDR3 is 12 residues. Trimming left V 6 bases short and J 1 base short, with 9 bases between. Germline V CDR1 and CDR2: DFQATT, SNEGSKA (reference sequence). In DNA, the CDR3 is TGCAGTGCCTCGCCGGGGAACACTGAAGCTTTCTTT. Its translation is CSASPGNTEAFF.

This sequence joins TRBV5-1 and TRBJ1-5; 7 bases align to TRBD1. After removal of 2 bases from V and 5 bases from J, the junction contained 1 base not matched to a gene. The CDR3 spans 13 residues. The germline gives CDR1 SGHRS, CDR2 YFSETQ. As DNA, the CDR3 is TGCGCCAGCAGCTTCGACAGGGATCAGCCCCAGCATTTT. This codes for CASSFDRDQPQHF.

This clonotype has a handful of counts. This rearrangement joins TRBV4-1 to TRBJ1-5; 7 nucleotides agree with TRBD1. The CDR3 extends over 15 amino acids. Germline CDR1 MGHRA, CDR2 YSYEKL. V shed 1 base and J 1 base; nucleotides not matched to a gene: 1. Written as DNA, the CDR3 is TGCGCCAGCAGCCAAGTGGGACAGAGCAATCAGCCCCAGCATTTT. It yields the protein CASSQVGQSNQPQHF.

This clonotype was seen at least ten times. The chain couples TRBV6-1 to TRBJ2-1, with D possibly being TRBD1 (5 bases). This CDR3 is 15 amino acids long. V was shortened by 4 bases and J by 2 bases, with 12 bases between the two germline ends. Germline CDR1 MNHNS, CDR2 SASEGT. CDR3 in DNA: TGTGCCAGCAGTGTAGGGGCAGGTCCCTACAATGAGCAGTTCTTC. Amino acid sequence: CASSVGAGPYNEQFF.

This clonotype was recorded many times. J is TRBJ1-1 and V is TRBV4-1; no clear D gene. Trimming pared 3 bases from V and 2 bases from J, leaving 10 bases between. This CDR3 is built from 14 residues. Per germline, CDR1 MGHRA and CDR2 YSYEKL. As DNA, the CDR3 is TGCGCCAGCAGCCACGCCGACCGAAACACTGAAGCTTTCTTT. This gives the protein CASSHADRNTEAFF.

In its sample, this clonotype was seen many times. The V gene is TRBV15, the J gene TRBJ1-4; the D gene is possibly TRBD1 (6 bases). Germline loops: CDR1 LNHNV, CDR2 YYDKDF (reference sequence). Trimming took 0 bases from V and 8 from J, leaving 7 bases between them. This CDR3 is 13 amino acids long. Here the CDR3 DNA reads TGTGCCACCAGCAGAGACAGGGGCGAAAAACTGTTTTTT. Protein product: CATSRDRGEKLFF.

Concerning this clonotype itself: One base away lies a much larger clone, so this may be a sequencing read error. The chain is built from TRBV12-3 or TRBV12-4 and TRBJ2-2; TRBD2 is a possible D gene (5 bases). This CDR3 is 14 amino acids long. The DNA for the CDR3 is TGTGCCAGCATGGCTAGCCGGAACACCGGGGAGCCGTTTTTT. As protein: CASMASRNTGEPFF.

This clonotype was counted a few times. The J gene is TRBJ1-2, the V gene TRBV12-3 or TRBV12-4, with D perhaps TRBD1 (6 bases). The CDR3 length is 15 residues. Trimming pared 3 bases from V and 7 bases from J, leaving 18 bases between. CDR3 bases: TGTGCCAGCAGTTTGGCGTCCCTTGAGGGGGTTGGCTACACCTTC. Translated, it gives CASSLASLEGVGYTF.

The sample holds a few counts of this clonotype. The rearrangement uses TRBV18 and TRBJ1-1; 7 bases line up with TRBD1. V was pared by 3 bases and J by 4 bases, with 2 bases of the junction left unmatched. Germline assignment: CDR1 KGHSH and CDR2 LQKENI. The CDR3 length is 13 residues. The CDR3 reads CASSPTGPTEAFF. CDR3 DNA: TGTGCCAGCTCACCGACAGGGCCCACTGAAGCTTTCTTT.

V is TRBV18 and J is TRBJ2-3; weak D call: TRBD2 (6 bases). CDR3 length: 16 residues. CDR1 is KGHSH and CDR2 is LQKENI in the germline V gene. Trimming shortened V by 2 bases and J by 1 base, and 13 bases separated the two germline ends. This CDR3 is CASSPLRAGGTDTQYF. CDR3 DNA sequence: TGTGCCAGCTCACCATTACGAGCGGGCGGCACAGATACGCAGTATTTT.

This clonotype showed up many times. Here the CDR3 reads CAISENRANYGYTF. The CDR3 region has the DNA TGTGCCATCAGTGAGAATAGGGCTAACTATGGCTACACCTTC. The chain joins TRBV10-3 to TRBJ1-2; no definite D call. V shed 2 bases and J shed 0 bases, with 7 bases lying between them. This CDR3 spans 14 amino acids. Per germline, CDR1 ENHRY and CDR2 SYGVKD.

This clonotype was detected ten times or more. V is TRBV20-1 and J is TRBJ2-3; the D is unclear. V lost 0 bases, J lost 4 bases, and 14 bases lay in between. The CDR3 extends over 15 amino acids. CDR1 and CDR2 from the germline V gene are DFQATT and SNEGSKA (reference sequence). The CDR3 here is CSARDRLLGADTQYF. Here the CDR3 DNA reads TGCAGTGCTAGAGATCGACTGCTCGGCGCAGATACGCAGTATTTT.

There are many counts of this clonotype. This chain connects TRBV20-1 to TRBJ2-1; tentatively, D is TRBD2 (6 bases). Germline V CDR1 and CDR2: DFQATT, SNEGSKA (reference sequence). Trimming took 3 bases from V and 4 from J, leaving 16 bases between them. CDR3 size: 15 residues. As DNA, the CDR3 is TGCAGTGCTAGGGAGGGTGAAGAATCTTACAATGAGCAGTTCTTC. This gives the protein CSAREGEESYNEQFF.

This clonotype appeared many times. The chain employs TRBV20-1 and TRBJ2-7, with 10 bases identical to TRBD1. CDR3 length equals 13 residues. In germline, CDR1 is DFQATT, CDR2 SNEGSKA (reference sequence). With V trimmed by 3 bases and J by 3 bases, 2 bases remained unmatched. The CDR3 DNA reads as TGCAGTGCTAGCGGGACAGGGGTCTACGAGCAGTACTTC. Amino acid sequence: CSASGTGVYEQYF.

This clonotype was seen a handful of times. This sequence joins TRBV10-3 and TRBJ2-6; D remains unclear. Per germline, CDR1 ENHRY and CDR2 SYGVKD. Trimming shortened V by 8 bases and J by 0 bases, and 11 bases separated the two germline ends. The length of the CDR3 is 15 residues. For the CDR3, the DNA is TGTGCCATCTCAGGATCAATCTCTGGGGCCAACGTCCTGACTTTC. Translation: CAISGSISGANVLTF.

This clonotype was seen at least ten times. The chain employs TRBV30 and TRBJ1-2; D may be TRBD1 (5 bases). The CDR3 is made up of 13 amino acids. Germline V gene data show CDR1 as GTSNPN and CDR2 as SVGIG (reference sequence). Trimming took off 4 bases at V and 4 bases at J, with 13 bases between the two ends. This CDR3 reads CAWNHRLGYGYTF. CDR3 coding DNA: TGTGCCTGGAACCACAGGCTCGGCTATGGCTACACCTTC.

This clonotype was seen a few times. V and J are TRBV9 and TRBJ2-7; 11 bases fit TRBD2. This CDR3 has 16 amino acids. The germline CDR1 and CDR2 sequences are SGDLS and YYNGEE. V shed 4 bases and J 2 bases; nucleotides not matched to a gene: 8. The CDR3 DNA reads TGTGCCAGCAGCCCAGTAGGGACTAGCGGTACCTACGAGCAGTACTTC. Translated, it gives CASSPVGTSGTYEQYF. Full variable domain (missing parts from reference TRBV9 and TRBJ2-7): DSGVTQTPKHLITATGQRVTLRCSPRSGDLSVYWYQQSLDQGLQFLIQYYNGEERAKGNILERFSAQQFPDLHSELNLSSLELGDSALYFCASSPVGTSGTYEQYFGPGTRLTVT.

In this sample, this clonotype turned up once. This rearrangement joins TRBV19 to TRBJ1-5; TRBD1 agrees at 8 bases. Trimming cost V 4 bases and J 4 bases; bases outside gene matches: 6. Germline loops: CDR1 LNHDA, CDR2 SQIVND (reference sequence). There are 15 residues in the CDR3. In nucleotides, the CDR3 is TGTGCCAGTAGTACTACAGGGGGTTGGAATCAGCCCCAGCATTTT. This sequence encodes CASSTTGGWNQPQHF.

At least ten counts were recorded for this clonotype. The chain carries TRBV28 and TRBJ2-7, with D perhaps matching TRBD2 (6 bases). The CDR3 has 15 residues. V lost 5 bases to trimming and J lost 9 bases, with 23 bases between them. Germline CDR1 MDHEN, CDR2 SYDVKM. Here the CDR3 reads CASSLLAGRDLGQYF. The CDR3 DNA is TGTGCCAGCAGTCTCTTGGCAGGGCGGGATTTGGGGCAGTACTTC.

V is TRBV6-1 and J is TRBJ2-2; 12 positions match TRBD2. Per the germline V gene, CDR1 is MNHNS and CDR2 is SASEGT. The V gene end was trimmed by 8 bases and the J gene end by 7 bases; junction bases not matched to a gene: 8. This CDR3 comprises 15 residues. The CDR3 region has the DNA TGTGCCAGCGAGGGCCTAGCGGGAGGGATCGGGGAGCTGTTTTTT. Protein product: CASEGLAGGIGELFF.

In its sample, this clonotype was seen a few times. The chain links TRBV7-6 to TRBJ2-2, with D possibly matching TRBD2 (7 bases). The CDR3 is made up of 16 amino acids. Trimming removed 3 bases from V and 0 bases from J, with 11 bases in between. Germline CDR1 and CDR2: SGHVS and FNYEAQ. The CDR3, as DNA: TGTGCCAGCAGCTTTGGGGGGGCGGCGAACACCGGGGAGCTGTTTTTT. It encodes CASSFGGAANTGELFF. The complete variable domain, with remaining parts taken from reference TRBV7-6 and TRBJ2-2, reads GAGVSQSPRYKVTKRGQDVALRCDPISGHVSLYWYRQALGQGPEFLTYFNYEAQQDKSGLPNDRFSAERPEGSISTLTIQRTEQRDSAMYRCASSFGGAANTGELFFGEGSRLTVL.

This clonotype was seen many times. The limits of the CDR3 on the DNA are not certain, so only TCRdb's listed CDR3 is given. The J gene is TRBJ2-1, the V gene TRBV28; TRBD2 is taken as the D call from the table, unchecked against the DNA. Both ends counted, the CDR3 spans 16 residues. CDR1 MDHEN and CDR2 SYDVKM come from the germline V gene. This chain's CDR3 is CASSSSGLAWGNEQFF.

This clonotype was counted many times. The V gene is TRBV12-3 or TRBV12-4, the J gene TRBJ2-2; D gene uncertain. The CDR3 is 13 amino acids. Trimming took off 3 bases at V and 3 bases at J, with 5 bases between the two ends. The chain's CDR3 is CASSFRDTGELFF. Here the CDR3 DNA reads TGTGCCAGCAGTTTTCGGGACACCGGGGAGCTGTTTTTT.

This clonotype has at least ten counts. The chain has TRBV28 and TRBJ2-3, with TRBD2 as a possible D gene (5 bases). CDR1 and CDR2 (germline): MDHEN, SYDVKM. V was clipped by 3 bases and J by 3 bases, with 10 bases between them. The CDR3 loop spans 14 amino acids. CDR3 in amino acids: CASSFILATDTQYF. The CDR3 region has the DNA TGTGCCAGCAGTTTCATCCTAGCAACAGATACGCAGTATTTT.

The chain combines TRBV6-1 with TRBJ2-2; 11 bases map to TRBD2. The CDR3 runs 17 residues. V was pared by 7 bases and J by 1 base, with 8 bases of the junction left unmatched. Per germline, CDR1 MNHNS and CDR2 SASEGT. The CDR3 spells CASTRTSGLMNTGELFF. DNA for the CDR3: TGTGCCAGCACCCGGACTAGCGGGTTAATGAACACCGGGGAGCTGTTTTTT.

The chain couples TRBV28 to TRBJ2-3, with 10 bases fitting TRBD2. Germline V gene data show CDR1 as MDHEN and CDR2 as SYDVKM. V was clipped by 1 base and J by 7 bases; unmatched bases: 8. This CDR3 comprises 16 residues. CDR3 coding DNA: TGTGCCAGCAGTTTATTAAGGACTAGCGGCTCAAATACGCAGTATTTT. It encodes CASSLLRTSGSNTQYF.

This clonotype has at least ten counts. The rearrangement joins TRBV6-1 to TRBJ1-4; tentative D call: TRBD1 (6 bases). Trimming removed 6 bases at V and 3 bases at J, with 11 bases between. Germline V gives CDR1 MNHNS, CDR2 SASEGT. The CDR3 spans 14 residues. The CDR3 is CASRFRGSNEKLFF. CDR3 nucleotide sequence: TGTGCCAGCAGGTTTAGGGGGTCTAATGAAAAACTGTTTTTT.

CDR3 residues: CASSKPGQGARQPQHF. The CDR3 region has the DNA TGTGCCAGCAGCAAACCCGGACAGGGGGCACGACAGCCCCAGCATTTT. This rearrangement joins TRBV12-3 or TRBV12-4 to TRBJ1-5, with 11 bases lining up with TRBD1. J lost 7 bases, V lost 6 bases, and 11 bases had no gene match. The CDR3 loop spans 16 amino acids.